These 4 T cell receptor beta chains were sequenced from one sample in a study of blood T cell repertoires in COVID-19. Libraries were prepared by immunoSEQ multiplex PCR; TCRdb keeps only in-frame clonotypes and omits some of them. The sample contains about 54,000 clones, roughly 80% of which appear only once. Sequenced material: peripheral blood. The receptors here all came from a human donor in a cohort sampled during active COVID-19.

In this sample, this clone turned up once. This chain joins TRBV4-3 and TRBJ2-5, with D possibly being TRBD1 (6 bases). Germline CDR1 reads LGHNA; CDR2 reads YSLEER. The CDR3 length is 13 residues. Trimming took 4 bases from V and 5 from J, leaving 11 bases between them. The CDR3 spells CASSRQRGETQYF. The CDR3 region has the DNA TGCGCCAGCAGCCGCCAAAGGGGGGAGACCCAGTACTTC.

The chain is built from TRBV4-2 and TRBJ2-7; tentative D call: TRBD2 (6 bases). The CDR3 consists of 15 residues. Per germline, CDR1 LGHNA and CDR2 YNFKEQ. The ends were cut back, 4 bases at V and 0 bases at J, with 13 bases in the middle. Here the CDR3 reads CASSPREPPSYEQYF. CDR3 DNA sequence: TGTGCCAGCAGCCCACGGGAGCCCCCCTCCTACGAGCAGTACTTC.

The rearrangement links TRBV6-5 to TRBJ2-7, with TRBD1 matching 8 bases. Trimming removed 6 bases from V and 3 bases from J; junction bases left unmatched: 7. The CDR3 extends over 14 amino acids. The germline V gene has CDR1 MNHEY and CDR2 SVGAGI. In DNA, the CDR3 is TGTGCCAGCAGCCCCGGACAGGGAAACTACGAGCAGTACTTC. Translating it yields CASSPGQGNYEQYF.

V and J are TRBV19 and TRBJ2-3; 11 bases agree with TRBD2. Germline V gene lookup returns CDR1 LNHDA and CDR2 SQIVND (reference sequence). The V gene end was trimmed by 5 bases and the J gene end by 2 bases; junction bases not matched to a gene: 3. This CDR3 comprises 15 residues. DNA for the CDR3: TGTGCCAGTAGTCTGGGACTAGCGGTCACAGATACGCAGTATTTT. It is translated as CASSLGLAVTDTQYF.